This T cell receptor beta chain was captured by sequencing in a study of blood T cell repertoires in COVID-19. Study-wide context: Samples representing acute and convalescent COVID-19 were sourced from the United States, Italy and Spain. PBMCs, B-cell-depleted T cells, or T cells were the source of the cDNA or gDNA that made up the material.

The CDR3 covers 14 residues. Germline CDR1 reads SGHDN; CDR2 reads FVKESK. The J segment lost 7 bases and the V segment lost 0 bases, leaving 5 bases of the junction unmatched. Membership in each cohort depended on participant-reported clinical history. Before being deemed recovered, Cohort 3 donors had two negative PCRs, clearance, or symptom resolution. Method: immunoSEQ multiplex PCR; TCRdb's copy keeps in-frame clones and lacks some. The top ten clones hold almost 9.5% of a sample with a few hundred thousand clones, roughly 90% of them seen once. The receptor comes from a woman aged 25 to 39 who had recovered from COVID-19. The sample taken for sequencing was PBMCs or T cells enriched from blood (not recorded which). The rearrangement joins TRBV14 to TRBJ1-2, with TRBD1 identical over 7 bases. The CDR3 DNA is TGTGCCAGCAGCCAAGATCAAAGGGGGCTTGGCTACACCTTC. Its protein is CASSQDQRGLGYTF.